The sample holds many counts of the clone carrying this TCR beta chain. Genomic DNA provided the template from which TCR beta CDR3 was amplified by two-round multiplex PCR. The first PCR round targeted every TRBV and TRBJ gene with specific primers. TCRdb called the multiplex PCR reads again in MiXCR, with one record for every CDR3 protein. Here the sample spans about 17,000 distinct CDR3 sequences, about 18% being singletons. CDR1 and CDR2 (germline): MGHRA, YSYEKL. The CDR3 covers 17 residues. V was clipped by 4 bases and J by 2 bases, with 18 bases between them. This sample was taken from a study of prognosis after radiotherapy for stage I lung cancer. At the level of the study: In 3 to 5 fractions, radiotherapy was administered as SBRT with a biologically effective dose of at least 100 Gy.

The sample was PBMCs, taken before or after stereotactic body radiation therapy (not recorded which). The source is a donor aged 50 or older with non-small cell lung cancer. The chain combines TRBV4-1 with TRBJ1-3; perhaps TRBD1 as D (6 bases). CDR3 DNA sequence: TGCGCCAGCAGCCCTTTAGGACAGAAGAACACTGGAAACACCATATATTTT. Residues: CASSPLGQKNTGNTIYF.